The sequence of this T cell receptor (beta chain) was determined in a study of T cells in Graves' hyperthyroidism and ophthalmopathy. The source material, RNA transcripts, was used to amplify TCR beta CDR3 regions. During a first-round RT-PCR of the TCR CDR3, the HTBI primer set was used. TCRdb independently ran MiXCR on the multiplex PCR reads; one entry per CDR3 protein. The top ten hold about an eighth of the sample, which has 250,000 to 300,000 distinct CDR3 sequences, about 15% seen once. Germline V gives CDR1 DFQATT, CDR2 SNEGSKA (reference sequence). Trimming took 3 bases from V and 0 from J, leaving 8 bases between them. The CDR3 spans 13 residues. This clonotype appeared many times.

Sample: blood. This sequence was found in a woman in her forties with Graves' hyperthyroidism that later progressed to Graves' ophthalmopathy. The genes are TRBV20-1 and TRBJ1-1; D uncertain. CDR3 sequence reads: CSASLNMNTEAFF. In DNA, the CDR3 is TGCAGTGCTAGTTTAAATATGAACACTGAAGCTTTCTTT.